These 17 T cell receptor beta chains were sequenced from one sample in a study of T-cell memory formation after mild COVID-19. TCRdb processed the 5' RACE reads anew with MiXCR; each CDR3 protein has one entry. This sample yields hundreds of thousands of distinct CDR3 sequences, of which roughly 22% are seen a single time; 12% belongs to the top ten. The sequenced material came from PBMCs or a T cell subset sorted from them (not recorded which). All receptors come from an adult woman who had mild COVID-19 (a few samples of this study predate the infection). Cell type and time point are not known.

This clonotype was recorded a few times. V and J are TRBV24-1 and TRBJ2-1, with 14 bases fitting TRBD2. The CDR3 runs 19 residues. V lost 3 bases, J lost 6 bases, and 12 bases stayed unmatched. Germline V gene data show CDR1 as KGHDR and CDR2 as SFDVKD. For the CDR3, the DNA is TGTGCCACCAGTGATCCCGGGACTAGCGGGAGTGGGGTTGGCAATGAGCAGTTCTTC. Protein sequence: CATSDPGTSGSGVGNEQFF.

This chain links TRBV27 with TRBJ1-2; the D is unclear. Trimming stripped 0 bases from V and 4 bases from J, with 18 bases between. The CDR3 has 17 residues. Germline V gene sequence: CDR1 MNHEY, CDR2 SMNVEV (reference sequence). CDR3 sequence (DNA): TGTGCCAGCAGTTTATCACCTAGGACGTCATACCTCTATGGCTACACCTTC. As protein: CASSLSPRTSYLYGYTF.

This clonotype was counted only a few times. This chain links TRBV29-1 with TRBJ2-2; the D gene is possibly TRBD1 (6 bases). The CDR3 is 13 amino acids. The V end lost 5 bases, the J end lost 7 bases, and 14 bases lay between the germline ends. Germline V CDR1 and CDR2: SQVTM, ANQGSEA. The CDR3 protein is CSVQSVGGGELFF. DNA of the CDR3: TGCAGCGTTCAGTCGGTAGGGGGCGGGGAGCTGTTTTTT.

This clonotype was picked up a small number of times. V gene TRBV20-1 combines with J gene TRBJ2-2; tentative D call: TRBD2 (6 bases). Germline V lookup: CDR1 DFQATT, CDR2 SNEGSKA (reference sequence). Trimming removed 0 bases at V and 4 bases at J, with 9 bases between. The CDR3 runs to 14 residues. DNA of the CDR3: TGCAGTGCTAGAGAGCGGGGAGCCACCGGGGAGCTGTTTTTT. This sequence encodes CSARERGATGELFF.

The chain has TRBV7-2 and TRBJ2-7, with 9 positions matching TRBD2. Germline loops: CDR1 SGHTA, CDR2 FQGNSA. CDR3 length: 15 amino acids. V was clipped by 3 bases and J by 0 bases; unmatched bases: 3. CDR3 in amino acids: CASSFGLASSYEQYF. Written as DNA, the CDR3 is TGTGCCAGCAGCTTCGGACTAGCGAGCTCCTACGAGCAGTACTTC. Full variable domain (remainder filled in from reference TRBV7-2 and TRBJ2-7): GAGVSQSPSNKVTEKGKDVELRCDPISGHTALYWYRQSLGQGLEFLIYFQGNSAPDKSGLPSDRFSAERTGGSVSTLTIQRTQQEDSAVYLCASSFGLASSYEQYFGPGTRLTVT.

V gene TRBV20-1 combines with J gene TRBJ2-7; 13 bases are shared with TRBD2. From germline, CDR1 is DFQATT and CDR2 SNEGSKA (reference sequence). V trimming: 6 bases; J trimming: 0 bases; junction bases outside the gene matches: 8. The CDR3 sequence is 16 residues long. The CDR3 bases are TGCAGTGCCCAGGGACTAGCGGGAAGGACCTCCTACGAGCAGTACTTC. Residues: CSAQGLAGRTSYEQYF.

CDR3 DNA: TGCAGTGCTAGTGACCGGATTAGCAAGGGACAGTCTTTGGGTACGCAGTATTTT. Translating it yields CSASDRISKGQSLGTQYF. J is TRBJ2-3 and V is TRBV20-1; 7 bases map to TRBD1. CDR1 DFQATT and CDR2 SNEGSKA come from the germline V gene (reference sequence). With 3 bases clipped from V and 8 bases from J, the junction kept 23 bases outside the gene matches. There are 18 residues in the CDR3.

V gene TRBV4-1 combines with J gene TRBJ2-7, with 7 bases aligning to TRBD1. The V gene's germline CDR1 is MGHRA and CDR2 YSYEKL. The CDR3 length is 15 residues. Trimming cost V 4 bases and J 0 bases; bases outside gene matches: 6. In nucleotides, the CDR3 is TGCGCCAGCAGCCCCACAGGGGACGGCTCCTACGAGCAGTACTTC. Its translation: CASSPTGDGSYEQYF.

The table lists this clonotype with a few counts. The CDR3 here is CASSFQVYGYTF. DNA of the CDR3: TGTGCCAGCAGTTTTCAGGTTTATGGCTACACCTTC. V usage is TRBV12-3 or TRBV12-4 and J usage is TRBJ1-2, with no clear D. The CDR3 consists of 12 residues. Trimming left V 3 bases short and J 5 bases short, with 7 bases between.

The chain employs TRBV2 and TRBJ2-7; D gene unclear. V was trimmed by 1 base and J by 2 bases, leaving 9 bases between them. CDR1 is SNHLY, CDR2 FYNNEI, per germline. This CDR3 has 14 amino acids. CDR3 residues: CASSEVGVTYEQYF. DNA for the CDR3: TGTGCCAGCAGTGAAGTTGGCGTGACCTACGAGCAGTACTTC.

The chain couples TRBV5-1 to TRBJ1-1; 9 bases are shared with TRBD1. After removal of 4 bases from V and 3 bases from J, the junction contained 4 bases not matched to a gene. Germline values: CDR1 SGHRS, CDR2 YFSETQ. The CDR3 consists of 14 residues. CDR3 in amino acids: CASSRQGGHTEAFF. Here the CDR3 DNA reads TGCGCCAGCAGCAGACAGGGGGGCCACACTGAAGCTTTCTTT.

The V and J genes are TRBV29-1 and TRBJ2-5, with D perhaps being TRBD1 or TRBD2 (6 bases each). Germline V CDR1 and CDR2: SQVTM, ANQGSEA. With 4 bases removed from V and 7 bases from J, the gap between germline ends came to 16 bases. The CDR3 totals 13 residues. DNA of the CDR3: TGCAGCGTTGCACCCGGGGGCCCTCTGACCCAGTACTTC. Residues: CSVAPGGPLTQYF. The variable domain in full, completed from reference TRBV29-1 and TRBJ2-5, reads SAVISQKPSRDICQRGTSLTIQCQVDSQVTMMFWYRQQPGQSLTLIATANQGSEATYESGFVIDKFPISRPNLTFSTLTVSNMSPEDSSIYLCSVAPGGPLTQYFGPGTRLLVL.

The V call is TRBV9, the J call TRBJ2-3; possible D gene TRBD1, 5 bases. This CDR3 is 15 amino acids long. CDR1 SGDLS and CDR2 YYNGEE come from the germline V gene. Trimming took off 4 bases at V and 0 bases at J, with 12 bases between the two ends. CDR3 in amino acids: CASSPTGHSTDTQYF. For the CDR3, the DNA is TGTGCCAGCAGCCCTACTGGACATAGCACAGATACGCAGTATTTT.

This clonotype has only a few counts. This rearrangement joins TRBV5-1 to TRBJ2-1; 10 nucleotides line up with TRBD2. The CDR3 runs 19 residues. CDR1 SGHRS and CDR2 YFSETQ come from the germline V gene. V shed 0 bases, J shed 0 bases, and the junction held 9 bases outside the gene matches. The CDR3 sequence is CASSLVVSSGSLSYNEQFF. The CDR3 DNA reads TGCGCCAGCAGCTTGGTGGTTTCTAGCGGGAGTCTCTCCTACAATGAGCAGTTCTTC.

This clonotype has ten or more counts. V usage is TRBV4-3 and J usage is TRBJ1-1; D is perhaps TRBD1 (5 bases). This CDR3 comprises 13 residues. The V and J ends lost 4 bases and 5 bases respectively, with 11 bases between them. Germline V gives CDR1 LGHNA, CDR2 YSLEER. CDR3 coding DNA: TGCGCCAGCAGCCGGGGGGGAGAGACTGAAGCTTTCTTT. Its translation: CASSRGGETEAFF.

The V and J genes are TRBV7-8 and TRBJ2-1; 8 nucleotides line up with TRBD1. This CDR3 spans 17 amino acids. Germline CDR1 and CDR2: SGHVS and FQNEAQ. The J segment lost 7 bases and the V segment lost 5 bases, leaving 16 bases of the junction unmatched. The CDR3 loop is CASSRPIRTGFGNEQFF. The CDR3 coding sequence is TGTGCCAGCAGCAGACCGATCCGGACAGGGTTCGGTAATGAGCAGTTCTTC.

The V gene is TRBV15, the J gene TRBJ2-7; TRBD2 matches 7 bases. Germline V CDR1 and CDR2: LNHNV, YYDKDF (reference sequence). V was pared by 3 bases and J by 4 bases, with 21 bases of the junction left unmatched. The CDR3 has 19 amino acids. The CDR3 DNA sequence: TGTGCCACCAGCAGTGACCAGGGCGGGGGTCGCCCGATCCCTTACGAGCAGTACTTC. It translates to CATSSDQGGGRPIPYEQYF.